The 5 T cell receptor beta chains reported below all come from one sample, sequenced in a study of T cell responses to AZD1222 COVID-19 vaccine (dated by TCRdb to about 2021). The time point label on this specimen signifies: baseline before first vaccination. Receptor libraries were prepared by the immunoSEQ multiplex PCR assay. TCRdb took over this immuneACCESS table, retaining in-frame rearrangements with V and J assigned. Such tables are incomplete; in checked studies, under half of the missing clones stem from an unresolved V gene, and the remainder is unexplained. This sample lists some 200,000 clones; 85% to 95% were detected once. The top ten clonotypes cover roughly 10% of the sample. Sequencing was performed on peripheral blood, taken on day 0 of AZD1222 vaccination. The receptors derive from an adult in good health.

The gene calls are TRBV6-5 and TRBJ1-1, with D unresolved. The CDR3 consists of 14 residues. V shed 7 bases and J shed 2 bases, with 14 bases lying between them. The germline CDR1 and CDR2 sequences are MNHEY and SVGAGI. In DNA form, the CDR3 reads TGTGCCAGCACCCAAGACCCCCGAAACACTGAAGCTTTCTTT. It is translated as CASTQDPRNTEAFF.

The CDR3 loop is CASTLHERETRYF. Written as DNA, the CDR3 is TGTGCCAGCACCCTCCACGAAAGGGAAACTAGATACTTC. The gene calls are TRBV6-4 and TRBJ2-5, with D maybe TRBD2 (5 bases). The V gene's germline CDR1 is MRHNA and CDR2 SNTAGT. The CDR3 runs 13 residues. V lost 7 bases and J 14 bases, leaving 23 bases between the germline ends.

The rearrangement joins TRBV4-2 to TRBJ2-7; 10 bases are shared with TRBD2. The CDR3 extends over 19 amino acids. Germline V gene sequence: CDR1 LGHNA, CDR2 YNFKEQ. Trimming took 3 bases from V and 1 from J; bases not matched to a gene: 15. In DNA form, the CDR3 reads TGTGCCAGCAGCCAGCTAGATGGGAGAACTAGCGGGATGTCCTACGAGCAGTACTTC. Its translation is CASSQLDGRTSGMSYEQYF.

The V gene is TRBV28, the J gene TRBJ1-1, with no clear D. The CDR3 is made up of 13 amino acids. Trimming cost V 6 bases and J 0 bases, with 8 bases left between them. Germline lookup yields CDR1 MDHEN and CDR2 SYDVKM. The CDR3 DNA follows: TGTGCCAGCAGGCCGGGTATGAACACTGAAGCTTTCTTT. The encoded protein is CASRPGMNTEAFF.

This sequence joins TRBV18 and TRBJ2-3; perhaps D is TRBD1 or TRBD2 (5 bases each). Between the trimmed V and J ends, which lost 6 bases and 1 base, there was a span of 17 bases. This CDR3 spans 16 amino acids. Germline V CDR1 and CDR2: KGHSH, LQKENI. The CDR3 here is CASSPYERGGTDTQYF. The CDR3 DNA reads TGTGCCAGCTCCCCTTATGAGCGAGGGGGCACAGATACGCAGTATTTT.